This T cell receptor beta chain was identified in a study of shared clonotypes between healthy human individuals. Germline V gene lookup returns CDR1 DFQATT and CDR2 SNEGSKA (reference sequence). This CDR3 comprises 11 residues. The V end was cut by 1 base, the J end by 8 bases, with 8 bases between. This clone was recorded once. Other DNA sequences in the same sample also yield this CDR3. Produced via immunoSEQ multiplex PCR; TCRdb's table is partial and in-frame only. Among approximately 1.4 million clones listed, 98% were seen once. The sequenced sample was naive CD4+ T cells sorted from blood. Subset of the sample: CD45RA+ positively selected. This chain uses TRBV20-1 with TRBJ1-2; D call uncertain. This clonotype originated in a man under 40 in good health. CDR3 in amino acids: CSARVVAGYTF. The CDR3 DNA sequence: TGCAGTGCTAGAGTGGTTGCCGGCTACACCTTC.